This T cell receptor (beta chain) comes out of a study of vaccination effects on CD4 cells after COVID-19. V lost 3 bases, J lost 8 bases, and 14 bases lay in between. CDR1 is MDHEN and CDR2 is SYDVKM in the germline V gene. The CDR3 totals 15 residues. A remark on this clone: Its cognate antigen is unknown.

Produced via immunoSEQ multiplex PCR; TCRdb's table is partial and in-frame only. The profile covers 66,000 or so clones, with around 70% appearing a single time and 2.2% taken by the ten largest. Investigators separated out CD4+ T cells once 10 days of culture had passed. Each person got two doses of an mRNA SARS-CoV-2 vaccine, BNT162b2 or mRNA-1273. V and J are TRBV28 and TRBJ1-6, with D hard to call. The material sequenced was CD4+ T cells from PBMCs cultured without peptide, taken after COVID-19 vaccination. The TCR originated in a human donor who received a COVID-19 vaccine. CDR3 in amino acids: CASSLGTQQDSPLHF. In nucleotides, the CDR3 is TGTGCCAGCAGTTTGGGAACTCAGCAGGATTCACCCCTCCACTTT. The full variable domain, completed using reference TRBV28 and TRBJ1-6, is DVKVTQSSRYLVKRTGEKVFLECVQDMDHENMFWYRQDPGLGLRLIYFSYDVKMKEKGDIPEGYSVSREKKERFSLILESASTNQTSMYLCASSLGTQQDSPLHFGNGTRLTVT.